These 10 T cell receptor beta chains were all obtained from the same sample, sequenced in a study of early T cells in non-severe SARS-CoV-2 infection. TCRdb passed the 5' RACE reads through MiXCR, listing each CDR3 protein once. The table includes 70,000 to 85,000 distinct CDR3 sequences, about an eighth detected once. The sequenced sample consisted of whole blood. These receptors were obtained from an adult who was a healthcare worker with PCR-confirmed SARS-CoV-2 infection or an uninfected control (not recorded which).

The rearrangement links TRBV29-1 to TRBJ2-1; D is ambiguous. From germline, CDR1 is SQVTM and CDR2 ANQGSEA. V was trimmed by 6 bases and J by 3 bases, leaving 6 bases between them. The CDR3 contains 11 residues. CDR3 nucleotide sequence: TGCAGCGTCCCAAGCTACAATGAGCAGTTCTTC. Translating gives CSVPSYNEQFF.

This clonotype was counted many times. This CDR3 is CSASGGAPETQYF. The CDR3 DNA reads as TGCAGTGCTAGCGGGGGGGCTCCTGAGACCCAGTACTTC. The chain carries TRBV20-1 and TRBJ2-5, with TRBD2 matching over 8 bases. Trimming took 3 bases from V and 5 from J; bases not matched to a gene: 5. Germline values: CDR1 DFQATT, CDR2 SNEGSKA (reference sequence). CDR3 length: 13 residues.

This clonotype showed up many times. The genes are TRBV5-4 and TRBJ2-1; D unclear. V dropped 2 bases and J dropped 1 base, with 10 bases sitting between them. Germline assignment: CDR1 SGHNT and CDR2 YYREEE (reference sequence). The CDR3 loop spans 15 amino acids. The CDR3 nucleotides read TGTGCCAGCAGCTTCTCAGATCGTTCCTACAATGAGCAGTTCTTC. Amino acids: CASSFSDRSYNEQFF.

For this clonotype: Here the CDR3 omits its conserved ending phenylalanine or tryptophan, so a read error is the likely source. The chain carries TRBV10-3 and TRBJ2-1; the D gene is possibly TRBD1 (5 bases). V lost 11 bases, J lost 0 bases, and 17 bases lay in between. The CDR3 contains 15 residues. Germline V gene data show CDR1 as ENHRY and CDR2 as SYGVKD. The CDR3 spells CASWGGRTSYNEQFL. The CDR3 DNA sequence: TGTGCCTCCTGGGGCGGACGGACCTCCTACAATGAGCAGTTCCTC.

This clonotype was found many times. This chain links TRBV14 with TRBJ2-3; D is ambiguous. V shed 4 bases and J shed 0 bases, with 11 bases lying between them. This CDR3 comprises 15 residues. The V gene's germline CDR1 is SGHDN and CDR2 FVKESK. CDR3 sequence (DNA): TGTGCCAGCAGCCTACAGCTAGGGAGCACAGATACGCAGTATTTT. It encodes CASSLQLGSTDTQYF.

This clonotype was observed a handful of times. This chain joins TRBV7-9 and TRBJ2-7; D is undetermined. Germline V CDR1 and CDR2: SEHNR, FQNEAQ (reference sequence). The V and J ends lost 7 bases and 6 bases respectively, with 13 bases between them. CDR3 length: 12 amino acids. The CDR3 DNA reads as TGTGCCAGCACCACCTCGAGAGGCGAGCAGTACTTC. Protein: CASTTSRGEQYF.

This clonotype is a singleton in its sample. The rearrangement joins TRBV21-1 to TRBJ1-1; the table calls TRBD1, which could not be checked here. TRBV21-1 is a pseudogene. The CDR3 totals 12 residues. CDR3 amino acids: CASSKRQEEAFF. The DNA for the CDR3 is TGTGCCAGCAGCAAAAGACAGGAAGAAGCTTTCTTT.

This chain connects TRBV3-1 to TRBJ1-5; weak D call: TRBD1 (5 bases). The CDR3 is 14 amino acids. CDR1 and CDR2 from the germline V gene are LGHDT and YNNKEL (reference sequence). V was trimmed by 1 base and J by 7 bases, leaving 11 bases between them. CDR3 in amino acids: CASSQGLGQQPQHF. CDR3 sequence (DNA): TGTGCCAGCAGCCAAGGCCTGGGGCAGCAGCCCCAGCATTTT.

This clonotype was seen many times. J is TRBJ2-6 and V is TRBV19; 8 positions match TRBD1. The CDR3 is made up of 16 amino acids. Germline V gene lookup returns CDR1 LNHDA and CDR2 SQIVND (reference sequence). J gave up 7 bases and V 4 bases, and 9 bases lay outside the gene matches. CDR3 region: CASSRQGQRAANVLTF. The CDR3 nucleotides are TGTGCCAGTAGTAGACAGGGGCAAAGGGCCGCCAACGTCCTGACTTTC.

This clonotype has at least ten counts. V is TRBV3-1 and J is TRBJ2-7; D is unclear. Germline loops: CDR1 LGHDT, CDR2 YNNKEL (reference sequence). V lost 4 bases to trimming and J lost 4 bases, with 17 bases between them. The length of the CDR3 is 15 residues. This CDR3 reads CASSRVHDPSYEQYF. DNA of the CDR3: TGTGCCAGCAGCCGCGTCCACGACCCCTCATACGAGCAGTACTTC.